This is a list of T cell receptor beta chains from one sample in a study of blood T cell repertoires in COVID-19. Sequencing used immunoSEQ multiplex PCR; TCRdb keeps in-frame clones, though not all of them. This sample has approximately 230,000 clones, with approximately 90% found just once. The sample comprised PBMCs or T cells enriched from blood (not recorded which). These TCRs come from a woman aged 18-29 years who had recovered from COVID-19. Each CDR3 is given with its conserved first and last residue. D genes are given only for firm matches. Size is stated for part of the rows, as once, few or many counts, or as a class when the clone is expanded.

clone_size: once
v_call: TRBV5-4
j_call: TRBJ1-2
d_call: TRBD1
cdr3_aa: CASSMGQGAGTNYGYTF
cdr3_nt: TGTGCCAGCAGTATGGGACAGGGGGCCGGAACAAACTATGGCTACACCTTC

clone_size: -
v_call: TRBV10-3
j_call: TRBJ2-1
d_call: -
cdr3_aa: CAISDRESSYNEQFF
cdr3_nt: TGTGCCATCAGTGATCGGGAGTCCTCCTACAATGAGCAGTTCTTC

clone_size: -
v_call: TRBV6-2/TRBV6-3
j_call: TRBJ2-1
d_call: TRBD2
cdr3_aa: CASSYAGGNYNEQFF
cdr3_nt: TGTGCCAGCAGTTACGCCGGGGGGAATTACAATGAGCAGTTCTTC

clone_size: once
v_call: TRBV9
j_call: TRBJ1-2
d_call: TRBD1
cdr3_aa: CASSPPGTGGESYTF
cdr3_nt: TGTGCCAGCAGCCCCCCCGGGACAGGGGGCGAAAGCTACACCTTC

clone_size: -
v_call: TRBV19
j_call: TRBJ1-5
d_call: -
cdr3_aa: CASIGRGHLFQPQHF
cdr3_nt: TGTGCCAGTATAGGGAGGGGCCACCTTTTTCAGCCCCAGCATTTT

clone_size: -
v_call: TRBV28
j_call: TRBJ2-5
d_call: TRBD1
cdr3_aa: CASRPWGRGHETQYF
cdr3_nt: TGTGCCAGCAGGCCATGGGGCAGGGGGCACGAGACCCAGTACTTC

clone_size: once
v_call: TRBV13
j_call: TRBJ1-2
d_call: -
cdr3_aa: CASSSQGDYGYTF
cdr3_nt: TGTGCCAGCAGCTCCCAGGGCGACTATGGCTACACCTTC

clone_size: -
v_call: TRBV5-8
j_call: TRBJ1-4
d_call: -
cdr3_aa: CASHPEQGLTLFF
cdr3_nt: TGTGCCAGCCACCCCGAGCAGGGTTTAACGCTGTTTTTT

clone_size: -
v_call: TRBV6-4
j_call: TRBJ1-2
d_call: -
cdr3_aa: CASRNRTNYGYTF
cdr3_nt: TGTGCCAGCAGGAACAGAACTAACTATGGCTACACCTTC

clone_size: -
v_call: TRBV5-6
j_call: TRBJ2-3
d_call: -
cdr3_aa: CASSLVLGLTSTDTQYF
cdr3_nt: TGTGCCAGCAGCTTGGTGCTGGGGCTGACTAGCACAGATACGCAGTATTTT

clone_size: -
v_call: TRBV6-5
j_call: TRBJ1-4
d_call: -
cdr3_aa: CASSPGHPTNEKLFF
cdr3_nt: TGTGCCAGCAGCCCGGGACACCCAACTAATGAAAAACTGTTTTTT

clone_size: -
v_call: TRBV10-3
j_call: TRBJ2-7
d_call: TRBD1
cdr3_aa: CAISESIGQERWEQYF
cdr3_nt: TGTGCCATCAGTGAGTCTATCGGACAGGAACGGTGGGAGCAGTACTTC

clone_size: -
v_call: TRBV6-5
j_call: TRBJ2-5
d_call: -
cdr3_aa: CASSYGFARIQETQYF
cdr3_nt: TGTGCCAGCAGTTACGGGTTCGCGAGGATCCAAGAGACCCAGTACTTC

clone_size: -
v_call: TRBV11-2
j_call: TRBJ1-1
d_call: -
cdr3_aa: CASSSVGGNTEAFF
cdr3_nt: TGTGCCAGCAGCTCAGTGGGGGGGAACACTGAAGCTTTCTTT

clone_size: -
v_call: TRBV6-5
j_call: TRBJ1-2
d_call: -
cdr3_aa: CASSGWGAPLEGYTF
cdr3_nt: TGTGCCAGCTCTGGGTGGGGAGCCCCCCTCGAGGGCTACACCTTC

clone_size: -
v_call: TRBV15
j_call: TRBJ1-2
d_call: TRBD1
cdr3_aa: CATREDRGYFGYTF
cdr3_nt: TGTGCCACCAGGGAAGACAGGGGGTACTTTGGCTACACCTTC

clone_size: -
v_call: TRBV18
j_call: TRBJ2-7
d_call: TRBD1
cdr3_aa: CASSSRTGSSYEQYF
cdr3_nt: TGTGCCAGCTCATCGAGGACAGGTAGCTCCTACGAGCAGTACTTC

clone_size: -
v_call: TRBV5-4
j_call: TRBJ2-7
d_call: TRBD1
cdr3_aa: CASSFPGQGNEQYF
cdr3_nt: TGTGCCAGCAGCTTCCCGGGACAGGGTAACGAGCAGTACTTC

clone_size: -
v_call: TRBV12-3/TRBV12-4
j_call: TRBJ1-1
d_call: TRBD1
cdr3_aa: CASSRGQGEAFF
cdr3_nt: TGTGCCAGCAGCCGCGGACAGGGCGAAGCTTTCTTT

clone_size: once
v_call: TRBV3-1/TRBV3-2
j_call: TRBJ2-1
d_call: -
cdr3_aa: CASSQVSGTGPYNEQFF
cdr3_nt: TGTGCCAGCAGCCAAGTTAGCGGGACAGGGCCCTACAATGAGCAGTTCTTC

clone_size: few
v_call: TRBV5-8
j_call: TRBJ2-5
d_call: TRBD1
cdr3_aa: CASSSGTGRETQYF
cdr3_nt: TGTGCCAGCAGCTCCGGGACAGGTAGAGAGACCCAGTACTTC

clone_size: once
v_call: TRBV19
j_call: TRBJ2-3
d_call: TRBD2
cdr3_aa: CASSIDLAGASDTQYF
cdr3_nt: TGTGCCAGTAGTATAGATTTAGCGGGAGCGTCCGATACGCAGTATTTT

clone_size: once
v_call: TRBV18
j_call: TRBJ1-3
d_call: -
cdr3_aa: CASSPPQNGNTIYF
cdr3_nt: TGTGCCAGCTCACCACCCCAGAATGGAAACACCATATATTTT

clone_size: -
v_call: TRBV7-2
j_call: TRBJ2-5
d_call: -
cdr3_aa: CASEGGQETQYF
cdr3_nt: TGTGCCAGCGAGGGTGGGCAAGAGACCCAGTACTTC

clone_size: -
v_call: TRBV6-5
j_call: TRBJ2-7
d_call: -
cdr3_aa: CASRRGSHYEQYF
cdr3_nt: TGTGCCAGCAGGAGAGGGAGTCACTACGAGCAGTACTTC

clone_size: -
v_call: TRBV27
j_call: TRBJ1-5
d_call: -
cdr3_aa: CASSLALNQPQHF
cdr3_nt: TGTGCCAGCAGTTTGGCCCTCAATCAGCCCCAGCATTTT

clone_size: -
v_call: TRBV18
j_call: TRBJ1-5
d_call: -
cdr3_aa: CASSRGQPNQPQHF
cdr3_nt: TGTGCCAGCTCACGGGGACAACCCAATCAGCCCCAGCATTTT

clone_size: -
v_call: TRBV7-9
j_call: TRBJ2-1
d_call: TRBD2
cdr3_aa: CASSPSGSSYNEQFF
cdr3_nt: TGTGCCAGCAGTCCTAGCGGGAGCTCCTACAATGAGCAGTTCTTC

clone_size: -
v_call: TRBV15
j_call: TRBJ1-5
d_call: -
cdr3_aa: CATSIVSNQPQHF
cdr3_nt: TGTGCCACCAGCATAGTAAGCAATCAGCCCCAGCATTTT

clone_size: -
v_call: TRBV18
j_call: TRBJ2-7
d_call: TRBD2
cdr3_aa: CASSSGTTYEQYF
cdr3_nt: TGTGCCAGCTCATCCGGGACTACCTACGAGCAGTACTTC

clone_size: few
v_call: TRBV10-1
j_call: TRBJ1-2
d_call: TRBD1
cdr3_aa: CASSPRSATGVNGYTF
cdr3_nt: TGCGCCAGCAGCCCCAGGTCCGCGACAGGGGTAAATGGCTACACCTTC

clone_size: -
v_call: TRBV12-3/TRBV12-4
j_call: TRBJ1-2
d_call: -
cdr3_aa: CASSLGGNYGYTF
cdr3_nt: TGTGCCAGCAGTCTGGGAGGGAACTATGGCTACACCTTC

clone_size: -
v_call: TRBV28
j_call: TRBJ2-1
d_call: TRBD2
cdr3_aa: CATTRGSGFSEQFF
cdr3_nt: TGTGCCACAACGCGGGGGAGCGGTTTTAGTGAGCAGTTCTTC

clone_size: -
v_call: TRBV28
j_call: TRBJ1-5
d_call: -
cdr3_aa: CASKEEDQPQHF
cdr3_nt: TGTGCCAGCAAGGAGGAAGATCAGCCCCAGCATTTT

clone_size: -
v_call: TRBV5-6
j_call: TRBJ2-3
d_call: TRBD1
cdr3_aa: CASRTGRADTQYF
cdr3_nt: TGTGCCAGCAGGACAGGGCGGGCAGATACGCAGTATTTT

clone_size: -
v_call: TRBV28
j_call: TRBJ2-2
d_call: -
cdr3_aa: CASSLTGTGELFF
cdr3_nt: TGTGCCAGCAGTTTAACCGGGACCGGGGAGCTGTTTTTT

clone_size: -
v_call: TRBV27
j_call: TRBJ1-2
d_call: -
cdr3_aa: CASKPGGIGYGYTF
cdr3_nt: TGTGCCAGCAAACCGGGAGGGATAGGCTATGGCTACACCTTC

clone_size: -
v_call: TRBV27
j_call: TRBJ1-4
d_call: -
cdr3_aa: CASSSYRAPREKLFF
cdr3_nt: TGTGCCAGCAGTTCTTACAGGGCTCCTCGTGAAAAACTGTTTTTT

clone_size: -
v_call: TRBV10-3
j_call: TRBJ1-5
d_call: -
cdr3_aa: CATGVGSNQPQHF
cdr3_nt: TGTGCCACAGGGGTTGGTAGCAATCAGCCCCAGCATTTT

clone_size: -
v_call: TRBV19
j_call: TRBJ1-1
d_call: -
cdr3_aa: CASSIDPAYTEAFF
cdr3_nt: TGTGCCAGTAGTATAGATCCAGCGTACACTGAAGCTTTCTTT

clone_size: -
v_call: TRBV11-2
j_call: TRBJ2-3
d_call: -
cdr3_aa: CASNSVRGTDTQYF
cdr3_nt: TGTGCCAGCAACTCGGTGCGGGGCACAGATACGCAGTATTTT

clone_size: -
v_call: TRBV7-8
j_call: TRBJ2-1
d_call: -
cdr3_aa: CASSPGGRTYNEQFF
cdr3_nt: TGTGCCAGCAGCCCCGGGGGTCGAACCTACAATGAGCAGTTCTTC

clone_size: once
v_call: TRBV20-1
j_call: TRBJ1-1
d_call: -
cdr3_aa: CSARVTGEAFF
cdr3_nt: TGCAGTGCTAGAGTCACAGGGGAAGCTTTCTTT

clone_size: -
v_call: TRBV7-3
j_call: TRBJ2-1
d_call: TRBD2
cdr3_aa: CASSYGLARWDEQFF
cdr3_nt: TGTGCCAGCAGCTACGGACTAGCGAGGTGGGATGAGCAGTTCTTC

clone_size: -
v_call: TRBV5-6
j_call: TRBJ1-5
d_call: -
cdr3_aa: CASSFQGYQPQHF
cdr3_nt: TGTGCCAGCAGCTTCCAGGGTTATCAGCCCCAGCATTTT

clone_size: -
v_call: TRBV7-2
j_call: TRBJ2-7
d_call: -
cdr3_aa: CASSTGSTMTEQYF
cdr3_nt: TGTGCCAGCAGTACGGGTTCCACCATGACCGAGCAGTACTTC

clone_size: -
v_call: TRBV9
j_call: TRBJ1-1
d_call: TRBD1
cdr3_aa: CASSVAPRDSSNGAFF
cdr3_nt: TGTGCCAGCAGCGTAGCCCCCAGGGACAGCTCAAACGGAGCTTTCTTT

clone_size: -
v_call: TRBV2
j_call: TRBJ1-3
d_call: -
cdr3_aa: CANQADTGNTIYF
cdr3_nt: TGTGCCAACCAGGCTGACACTGGAAACACCATATATTTT

clone_size: -
v_call: TRBV6-5
j_call: TRBJ2-7
d_call: TRBD1
cdr3_aa: CASRKQGAIVGEQYF
cdr3_nt: TGTGCCAGCAGAAAACAGGGGGCGATCGTGGGAGAGCAGTACTTC

clone_size: -
v_call: TRBV6-2/TRBV6-3
j_call: TRBJ1-1
d_call: -
cdr3_aa: CASSYSRGPEAFF
cdr3_nt: TGTGCCAGCAGTTACTCCAGGGGACCCGAAGCTTTCTTT

clone_size: -
v_call: TRBV6-6
j_call: TRBJ2-4
d_call: -
cdr3_aa: CASSYSTGLFGIQYF
cdr3_nt: TGTGCCAGCAGTTACTCTACAGGGTTATTCGGCATTCAGTACTTC

clone_size: -
v_call: TRBV3-1/TRBV3-2
j_call: TRBJ2-7
d_call: TRBD1
cdr3_aa: CASSQMDRSQQYF
cdr3_nt: TGTGCCAGCAGCCAAATGGACAGGTCTCAGCAGTACTTC

clone_size: -
v_call: TRBV5-4
j_call: TRBJ2-1
d_call: -
cdr3_aa: CASSFNRERDEQFF
cdr3_nt: TGTGCCAGCAGCTTTAACCGGGAGCGCGATGAGCAGTTCTTC